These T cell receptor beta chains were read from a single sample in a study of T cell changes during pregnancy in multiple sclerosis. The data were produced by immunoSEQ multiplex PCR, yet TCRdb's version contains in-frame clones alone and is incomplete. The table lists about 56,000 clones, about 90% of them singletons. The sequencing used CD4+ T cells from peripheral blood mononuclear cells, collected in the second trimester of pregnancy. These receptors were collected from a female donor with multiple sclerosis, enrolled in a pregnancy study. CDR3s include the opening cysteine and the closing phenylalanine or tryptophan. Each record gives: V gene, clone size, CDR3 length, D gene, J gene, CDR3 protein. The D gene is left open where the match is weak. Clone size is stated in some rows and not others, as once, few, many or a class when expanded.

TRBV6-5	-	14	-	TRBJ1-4	CASRLPGRKEKLFF
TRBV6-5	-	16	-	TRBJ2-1	CASSYSARGAYNEQFF
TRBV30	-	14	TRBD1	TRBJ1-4	CAWTKGAANEKLFF
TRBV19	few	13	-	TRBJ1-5	CASSIGGTQPQHF
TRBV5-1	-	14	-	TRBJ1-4	CASSRDKDNEKLFF
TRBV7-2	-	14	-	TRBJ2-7	CASSPRGVGSPQYF
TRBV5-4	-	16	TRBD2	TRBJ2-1	CASSRPQLAGGGEQFF
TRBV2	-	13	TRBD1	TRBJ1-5	CASSVDRDQPQHF
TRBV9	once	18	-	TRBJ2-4	CASSSRDTTPLAKNIQYF
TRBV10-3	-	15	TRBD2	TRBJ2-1	CAISVETSAVNEQFF
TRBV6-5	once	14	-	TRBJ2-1	CASSPTSGNNEQFF
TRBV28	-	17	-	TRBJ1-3	CASSFVRGGVSGNTIYF
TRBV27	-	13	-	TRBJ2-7	CASASTWEGGQYF
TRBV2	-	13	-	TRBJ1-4	CASRDSYNEKLFF
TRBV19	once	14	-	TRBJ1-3	CASSVAQGRNTIYF
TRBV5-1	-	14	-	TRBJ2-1	CASSLKGGGNEQFF
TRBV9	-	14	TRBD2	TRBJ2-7	CASSVGTSGHEQYF
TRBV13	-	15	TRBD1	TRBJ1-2	CASSLAGTANYGYTF
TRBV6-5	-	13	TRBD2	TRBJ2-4	CASSSGRGGIQYF
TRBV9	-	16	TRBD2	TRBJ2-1	CASSVGLAGASNEQFF
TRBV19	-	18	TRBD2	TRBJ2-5	CASSTRGRLAGYQETQYF
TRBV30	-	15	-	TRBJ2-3	CAWSFAETSTDTQYF
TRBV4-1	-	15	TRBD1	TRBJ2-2	CASSLRQGYTGELFF
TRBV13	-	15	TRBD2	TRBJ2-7	CASSPGLAGVYEQYF
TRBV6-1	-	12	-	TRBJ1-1	CASSEVGGEAFF
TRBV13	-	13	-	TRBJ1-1	CASAVDTNTEAFF
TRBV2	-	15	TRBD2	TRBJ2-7	CASSERGREARREYF
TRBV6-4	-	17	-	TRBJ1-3	CASSVLRDSNSGNTIYF
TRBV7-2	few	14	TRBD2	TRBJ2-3	CASSGSGARDTQYF
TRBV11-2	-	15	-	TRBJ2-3	CASSLRGTSTDTQYF
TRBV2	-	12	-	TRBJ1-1	CASWAGVTEAFF
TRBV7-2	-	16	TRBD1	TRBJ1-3	CASSLTGGYSGNTIYF
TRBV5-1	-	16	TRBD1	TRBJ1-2	CASSTALWTGGEGYTF
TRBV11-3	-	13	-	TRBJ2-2	CASSLAEPGELFF
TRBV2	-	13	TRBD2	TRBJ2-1	CASSGPERGPQFF
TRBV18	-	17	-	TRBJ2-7	CASSPQVGRGGIHEQYF
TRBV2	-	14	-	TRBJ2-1	CASFWTRGDNEQFF
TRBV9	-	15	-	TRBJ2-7	CASSVAAGAAGEQYF
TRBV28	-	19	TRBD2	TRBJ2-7	CASIPPRGLLAGPTYEQYF
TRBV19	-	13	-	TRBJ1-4	CASSIRFNEKLFF
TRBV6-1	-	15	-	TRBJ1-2	CASKNRGGTNYGYTF
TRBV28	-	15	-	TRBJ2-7	CASSRRDTASYEQYF
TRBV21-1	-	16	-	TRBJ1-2	CASSKAFQDRNYGYTF
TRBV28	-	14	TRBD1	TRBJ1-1	CASSFVDRVAEAFF
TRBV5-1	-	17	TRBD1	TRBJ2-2	CASSRGGQNSNTGELFF